The rows below give T cell receptor beta chains drawn from one sample of a study of T-cell memory formation after mild COVID-19. MiXCR, applied by TCRdb to the 5' RACE reads, yields one record per CDR3 protein. In the table there are 300,000 to 400,000 distinct CDR3 sequences, around 14% of which are singletons. Sequencing was carried out using PBMCs or a T cell subset sorted from them (not recorded which). The origin of the receptors is a man aged 18-30 years who had mild COVID-19 (a few samples of this study predate the infection). Cell type and time point are not known. Both conserved end residues are part of each CDR3. D genes are given only for firm matches. The size field is filled for only some rows; it gives once, few, many or a size class.

d_call: .
j_call: TRBJ2-5
clone_size: many
v_call: TRBV7-9
cdr3_nt: TGTGCCAGCAGCCCCCCCGGAAACCAAGAGACCCAGTACTTC
cdr3_aa: CASSPPGNQETQYF

d_call: .
j_call: TRBJ2-2
clone_size: many
v_call: TRBV4-2
cdr3_nt: TGTGCCAGCAGCCAAGAGGCCGAGACAGCCAACACCGGGGAGCTGTTTTTT
cdr3_aa: CASSQEAETANTGELFF

d_call: .
j_call: TRBJ1-2
clone_size: few
v_call: TRBV6-5
cdr3_nt: TGTGCCAGCAGGGACACTTCCATCTATGGCTACACCTTC
cdr3_aa: CASRDTSIYGYTF

d_call: .
j_call: TRBJ2-4
clone_size: few
v_call: TRBV4-2
cdr3_nt: TGTGCCAGCAGCCAACAGACTAGGGACAGAGCTGAAAACATTCAGTACTTC
cdr3_aa: CASSQQTRDRAENIQYF

d_call: .
j_call: TRBJ1-5
clone_size: few
v_call: TRBV7-9
cdr3_nt: TGTGCCAGCACCCGCGCGGGGGGCAATCAGCCCCAGCATTTT
cdr3_aa: CASTRAGGNQPQHF

d_call: TRBD2
j_call: TRBJ2-2
clone_size: .
v_call: TRBV7-3
cdr3_nt: TGTGCCAGCAGCCCTCCGGCGGGGGGGTATCACACCGGGGAGCTGTTTTTT
cdr3_aa: CASSPPAGGYHTGELFF

d_call: .
j_call: TRBJ1-3
clone_size: .
v_call: TRBV4-3
cdr3_nt: TGCGCCAGCAGCCAAGAACGGGGAGCCGAGGTATATTTT
cdr3_aa: CASSQERGAEVYF

d_call: TRBD2
j_call: TRBJ2-5
clone_size: .
v_call: TRBV13
cdr3_nt: TGTGCCAGCAGCTTCGGGACTAGACGGGAGACCCAGTACTTC
cdr3_aa: CASSFGTRRETQYF

d_call: TRBD1
j_call: TRBJ1-1
clone_size: few
v_call: TRBV5-1
cdr3_nt: TGCGCCAGCAGCTGGACAGGCTCCTATGCTTTCTTT
cdr3_aa: CASSWTGSYAFF

d_call: .
j_call: TRBJ1-2
clone_size: many
v_call: TRBV12-3/TRBV12-4
cdr3_nt: TGTGCCAGCAGTTTTGGGGGAGGCTACACCTTC
cdr3_aa: CASSFGGGYTF

d_call: .
j_call: TRBJ2-5
clone_size: .
v_call: TRBV20-1
cdr3_nt: TGCAGTGCTAGTTTCCAGGGCGGAGAGACCCAGTACTTC
cdr3_aa: CSASFQGGETQYF

d_call: TRBD2
j_call: TRBJ2-2
clone_size: .
v_call: TRBV7-3
cdr3_nt: TGTGCCAGCAGCCGTAGCGGGGGGCCGAACACCGGGGAGCTGTTTTTT
cdr3_aa: CASSRSGGPNTGELFF

d_call: .
j_call: TRBJ2-7
clone_size: many
v_call: TRBV7-9
cdr3_nt: TGTGCCAGCAGCTTATTGGGAGGCGTACGATCCTACGAGCAGTACTTC
cdr3_aa: CASSLLGGVRSYEQYF